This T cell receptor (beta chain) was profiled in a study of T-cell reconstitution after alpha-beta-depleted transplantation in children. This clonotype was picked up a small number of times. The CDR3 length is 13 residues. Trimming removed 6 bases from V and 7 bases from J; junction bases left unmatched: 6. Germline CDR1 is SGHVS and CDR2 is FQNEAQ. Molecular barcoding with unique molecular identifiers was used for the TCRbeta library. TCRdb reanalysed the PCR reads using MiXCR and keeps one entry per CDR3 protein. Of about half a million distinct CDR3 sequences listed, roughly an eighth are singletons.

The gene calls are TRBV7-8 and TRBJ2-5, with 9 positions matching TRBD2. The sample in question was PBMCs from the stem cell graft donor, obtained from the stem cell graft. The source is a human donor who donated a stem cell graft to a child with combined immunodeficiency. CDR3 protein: CASRIAGVGTQYF. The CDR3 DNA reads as TGTGCCAGCAGAATAGCGGGAGTCGGGACCCAGTACTTC.